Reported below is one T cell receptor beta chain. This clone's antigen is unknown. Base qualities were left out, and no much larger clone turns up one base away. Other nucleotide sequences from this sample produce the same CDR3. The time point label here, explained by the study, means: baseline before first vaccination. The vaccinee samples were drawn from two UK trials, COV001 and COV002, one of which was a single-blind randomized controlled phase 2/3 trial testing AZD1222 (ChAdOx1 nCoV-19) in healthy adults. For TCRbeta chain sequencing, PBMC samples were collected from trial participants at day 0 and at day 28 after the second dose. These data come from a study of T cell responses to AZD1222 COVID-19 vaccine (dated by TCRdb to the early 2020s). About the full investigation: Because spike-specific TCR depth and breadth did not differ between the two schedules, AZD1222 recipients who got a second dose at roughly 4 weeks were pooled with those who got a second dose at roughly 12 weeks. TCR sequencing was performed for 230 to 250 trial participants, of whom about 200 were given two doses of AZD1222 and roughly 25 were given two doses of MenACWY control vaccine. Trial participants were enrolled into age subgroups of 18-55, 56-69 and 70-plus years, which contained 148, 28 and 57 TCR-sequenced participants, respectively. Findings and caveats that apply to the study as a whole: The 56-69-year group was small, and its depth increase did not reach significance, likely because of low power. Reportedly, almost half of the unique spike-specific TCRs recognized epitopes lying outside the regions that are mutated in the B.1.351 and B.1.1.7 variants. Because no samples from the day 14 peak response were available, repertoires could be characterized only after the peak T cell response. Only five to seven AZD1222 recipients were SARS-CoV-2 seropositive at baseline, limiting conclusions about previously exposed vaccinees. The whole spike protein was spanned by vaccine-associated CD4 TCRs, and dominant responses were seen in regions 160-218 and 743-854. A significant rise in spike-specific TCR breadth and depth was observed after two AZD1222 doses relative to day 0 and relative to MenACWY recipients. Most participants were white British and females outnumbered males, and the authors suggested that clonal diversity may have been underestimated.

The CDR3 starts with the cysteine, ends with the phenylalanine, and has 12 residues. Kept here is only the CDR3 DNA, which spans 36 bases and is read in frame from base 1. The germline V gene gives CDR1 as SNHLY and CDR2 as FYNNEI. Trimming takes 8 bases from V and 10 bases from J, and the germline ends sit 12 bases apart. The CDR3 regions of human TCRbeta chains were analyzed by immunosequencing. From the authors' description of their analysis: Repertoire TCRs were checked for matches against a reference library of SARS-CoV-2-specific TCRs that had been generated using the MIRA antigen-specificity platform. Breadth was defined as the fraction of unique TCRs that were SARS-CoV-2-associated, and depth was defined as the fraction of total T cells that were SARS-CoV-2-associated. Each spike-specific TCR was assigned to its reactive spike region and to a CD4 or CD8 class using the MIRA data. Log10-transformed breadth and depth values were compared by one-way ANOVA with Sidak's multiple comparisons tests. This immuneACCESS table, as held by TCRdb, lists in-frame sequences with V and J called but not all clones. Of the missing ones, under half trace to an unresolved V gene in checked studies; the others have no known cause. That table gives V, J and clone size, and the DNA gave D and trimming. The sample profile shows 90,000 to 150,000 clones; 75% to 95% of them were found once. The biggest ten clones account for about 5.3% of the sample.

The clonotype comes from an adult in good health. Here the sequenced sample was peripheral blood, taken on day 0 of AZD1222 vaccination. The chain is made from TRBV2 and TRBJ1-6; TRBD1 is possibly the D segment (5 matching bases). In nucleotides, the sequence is TGTGCCAGCTCCGAAGGGGTCTCACCCCTCCACTTT. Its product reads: CASSEGVSPLHF. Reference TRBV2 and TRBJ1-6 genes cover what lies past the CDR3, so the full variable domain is EPEVTQTPSHQVTQMGQEVILRCVPISNHLYFYWYRQILGQKVEFLVSFYNNEISEKSEIFDDQFSVERPDGSNFTLKIRSTKLEDSAMYFCASSEGVSPLHFGNGTRLTVT.